This TCR beta chain came from a study of memory B cells and T cells in multiple sclerosis. Findings of the study overall: Clone-set sizes differed between compartments, so shared clonotype counts needed normalization.

Regarding this clone: Its cognate antigen is unknown.

The junction had 8 bases not matched to a gene; V was cut back by 0 bases and J by 7 bases. CDR1 is MNHNS, CDR2 SASEGT, per germline. The CDR3 sequence is 17 residues long. Here immunoSEQ multiplex PCR was the method, and the copy in TCRdb shows in-frame clones only, minus some. This table has around 30,000 clones, roughly 86% appearing once. After stimulus-free culture, autoproliferating CFSE-dim and non-proliferating CFSE-high T cells were sequenced separately. Replicate wells were pooled after 7 days of stimulus-free culture of some 50 million CFSE-labeled PBMCs. Without exogenous stimuli, around 0.54 uM CFSE-labeled PBMCs were cultured serum-free.

The sequenced sample consisted of PBMCs from blood kept in culture. The sequence was obtained from a human donor with multiple sclerosis. The V call is TRBV6-1, the J call TRBJ1-6, with 8 bases that match TRBD1. The CDR3 DNA reads as TGTGCCAGCAGTGAAGCACGGACAGGGTTTCGCAATTCACCCCTCCACTTT. Translated, it gives CASSEARTGFRNSPLHF.